The 8 T cell receptor beta chains reported below all come from one sample, sequenced in a study of blood T cell repertoires in COVID-19. TCRdb's table, derived via immunoSEQ multiplex PCR, lists solely in-frame clones and lacks some. The repertoire holds just under 250,000 clones, with more than 85% as singletons. The sample comprised PBMCs or T cells enriched from blood (not recorded which). These receptors originate from a woman aged 25 to 39 who had recovered from COVID-19.

The J gene is TRBJ1-4, the V gene TRBV28; no clear D gene. V was clipped by 5 bases and J by 8 bases, with 15 bases between them. CDR1 and CDR2 (germline): MDHEN, SYDVKM. This CDR3 has 14 amino acids. The CDR3 DNA sequence: TGTGCCAGCAGTGTTTTGGGAGAATTCGAAAAACTGTTTTTT. This sequence encodes CASSVLGEFEKLFF.

The chain combines TRBV18 with TRBJ2-3, with 11 bases lining up with TRBD2. Trimming removed 5 bases from V and 3 bases from J; junction bases left unmatched: 7. Germline V lookup: CDR1 KGHSH, CDR2 LQKENI. The CDR3 extends over 16 amino acids. CDR3 sequence: CASSSLAGAGTDTQYF. The CDR3 bases are TGTGCCAGCTCATCACTAGCGGGAGCCGGGACAGATACGCAGTATTTT.

V gene TRBV20-1 combines with J gene TRBJ1-2; possibly TRBD1 for D (6 bases). V gave up 3 bases and J gave up 2 bases, with 13 bases separating them. Germline V lookup: CDR1 DFQATT, CDR2 SNEGSKA (reference sequence). CDR3 length: 14 residues. As DNA, the CDR3 is TGCAGTGCTAGTGGGTCGGGGGGCAACTATGGCTACACCTTC. This encodes CSASGSGGNYGYTF.

The chain couples TRBV7-8 to TRBJ1-1; TRBD1 is a possible D gene (5 bases). V lost 3 bases to trimming and J lost 4 bases, with 12 bases between them. Germline values: CDR1 SGHVS, CDR2 FQNEAQ. The CDR3 extends over 14 amino acids. The CDR3 spells CASSFGGVTTEAFF. As DNA, the CDR3 is TGTGCCAGCAGCTTTGGAGGGGTGACCACTGAAGCTTTCTTT.

This chain links TRBV19 with TRBJ2-1; TRBD2 matches 11 bases. Germline values: CDR1 LNHDA, CDR2 SQIVND (reference sequence). The CDR3 spans 16 residues. The V segment lost 5 bases and the J segment 6 bases; nucleotides outside the gene matches: 9. For the CDR3, the DNA is TGTGCCAGTAGTCATATAGCGGGAGGGCCTGGCAATGAGCAGTTCTTC. This sequence encodes CASSHIAGGPGNEQFF.

The chain joins TRBV19 to TRBJ2-2, with a possible D match to TRBD2 (5 bases). Per the germline V gene, CDR1 is LNHDA and CDR2 is SQIVND (reference sequence). V dropped 6 bases and J dropped 1 base, with 15 bases sitting between them. The CDR3 has 16 amino acids. This CDR3 reads CASSTRSGLNTGELFF. The CDR3 DNA reads TGTGCCAGTAGCACCAGGTCCGGACTGAACACCGGGGAGCTGTTTTTT.

The CDR3 nucleotides read TGTGCCAGTGATACAGGGTCCTACAATGAGCAGTTCTTC. Protein sequence: CASDTGSYNEQFF. V usage is TRBV19 and J usage is TRBJ2-1; D may be TRBD1 (6 bases). The CDR3 covers 13 residues. With 8 bases removed from V and 1 base from J, the gap between germline ends came to 9 bases. Germline loops: CDR1 LNHDA, CDR2 SQIVND (reference sequence).

V gene TRBV30 combines with J gene TRBJ2-7, with 9 nucleotides matching TRBD2. Germline V gene sequence: CDR1 GTSNPN, CDR2 SVGIG (reference sequence). The CDR3 is 13 amino acids. The V and J ends lost 2 bases and 6 bases, in that order; junction bases with no gene match: 5. CDR3 region: CAWSIAGASEQYF. CDR3 sequence (DNA): TGTGCCTGGAGTATAGCGGGAGCCAGCGAGCAGTACTTC.